This TCR beta chain was identified in a study of cytomegalovirus exposure and HLA in healthy donors. CDR1 is SNHLY, CDR2 FYNNEI, per germline. V lost 8 bases and J lost 4, with 9 bases in between. This CDR3 has 11 amino acids. This PCR relied on a set of 60 Vbeta primers and 13 Jbeta primers. Repertoires were generated with immunoSEQ multiplex PCR, while TCRdb's copy carries only in-frame clones and drops some. The sample has about 150,000 clones, 82% seen once. J is TRBJ2-7 and V is TRBV2; weak D call: TRBD2 (6 bases). Sequenced material: PBMCs. This receptor was obtained from a woman between 45 and 60 years old in good health and CMV-seropositive. The CDR3 region has the DNA TGTGCCAGCGGGGGGACGTACGAGCAGTACTTC. This sequence encodes CASGGTYEQYF.